The 31 T cell receptor beta chains below come from one sample, sequenced in a study of technical replicates of blood from four donors. Here immunoSEQ multiplex PCR was the method, and the copy in TCRdb shows in-frame clones only, minus some. The sample contains roughly 80,000 clones, roughly 93% of which appear only once. The sequenced sample was T cells isolated from PBMCs. All receptors derive from a human donor in good health.

The chain carries TRBV4-3 and TRBJ1-5; D gene unclear. V lost 0 bases and J lost 9, with 9 bases in between. Germline loops: CDR1 LGHNA, CDR2 YSLEER. CDR3 length equals 13 residues. The CDR3 DNA reads as TGCGCCAGCAGCCAAGAGGCCGGAGGGCCCCAGCATTTT. Translated, it gives CASSQEAGGPQHF.

The gene calls are TRBV7-9 and TRBJ1-1; 9 positions match TRBD1. The CDR3 has 14 residues. Germline loops: CDR1 SEHNR, CDR2 FQNEAQ (reference sequence). Trimming cost V 7 bases and J 5 bases; bases outside gene matches: 8. The chain's CDR3 is CASTQGQGGTEAFF. The CDR3 nucleotides read TGTGCCAGCACCCAGGGACAGGGAGGGACTGAAGCTTTCTTT. The full variable domain, completed using reference TRBV7-9 and TRBJ1-1, is DTGVSQNPRHKITKRGQNVTFRCDPISEHNRLYWYRQTLGQGPEFLTYFQNEAQLEKSRLLSDRFSAERPKGSFSTLEIQRTEQGDSAMYLCASTQGQGGTEAFFGQGTRLTVV.

The chain has TRBV19 and TRBJ2-7; 8 bases map to TRBD2. The CDR3 is 13 residues long. The V segment lost 4 bases and the J segment 7 bases; nucleotides outside the gene matches: 6. Germline values: CDR1 LNHDA, CDR2 SQIVND (reference sequence). CDR3 sequence: CASSTLGGREQYF. CDR3 DNA sequence: TGTGCCAGTAGTACCCTGGGCGGGAGGGAGCAGTACTTC.

The V and J genes are TRBV6-4 and TRBJ2-1; possible D gene TRBD2, 5 bases. CDR1 is MRHNA and CDR2 is SNTAGT in the germline V gene. The CDR3 spans 15 residues. V lost 4 bases and J lost 0, with 10 bases in between. The CDR3 coding sequence is TGTGCCAGCAGTGTAGAGGGAAGCTCCTACAATGAGCAGTTCTTC. The encoded protein is CASSVEGSSYNEQFF.

The V call is TRBV4-2, the J call TRBJ2-5; 7 nucleotides match TRBD2. Germline V gene lookup returns CDR1 LGHNA and CDR2 YNFKEQ. CDR3 length: 14 residues. V shed 2 bases, J shed 5 bases, and the junction held 5 bases outside the gene matches. The CDR3 loop reads CASSQQEGGETQYF. The CDR3 DNA is TGTGCCAGCAGCCAACAGGAGGGAGGGGAGACCCAGTACTTC.

The chain uses TRBV30 and TRBJ1-3, with D hard to call. V lost 5 bases to trimming and J lost 0 bases, with 11 bases between them. The CDR3 runs 14 residues. CDR1 is GTSNPN, CDR2 SVGIG, per germline (reference sequence). The CDR3: CAWGPFASGNTIYF. The DNA for the CDR3 is TGTGCCTGGGGGCCTTTTGCCTCTGGAAACACCATATATTTT.

In its sample, this clone was seen a few times. The chain uses TRBV21-1 and TRBJ2-7; TRBD2, as called in the table, went unchecked against the DNA. TRBV21-1 is termed a pseudogene. The CDR3 extends over 15 amino acids. CDR3 nucleotides: TGTGCCAGCCTCCAGGGATCGGGGGTACCAGACGAGCAGTACTTC. Translating gives CASLQGSGVPDEQYF.

The V and J genes are TRBV4-1 and TRBJ2-4; 7 nucleotides match TRBD2. The CDR3 runs to 15 residues. J gave up 4 bases and V 1 base, and 4 bases lay outside the gene matches. CDR1 MGHRA and CDR2 YSYEKL come from the germline V gene. The CDR3 DNA follows: TGCGCCAGCAGCCAAGGGTCCGGGAGGAAAAACATTCAGTACTTC. Protein: CASSQGSGRKNIQYF.

This rearrangement joins TRBV9 to TRBJ2-1; D is perhaps TRBD2 (5 bases). The CDR3 is made up of 14 amino acids. V lost 1 base and J lost 8, with 13 bases in between. Per germline, CDR1 SGDLS and CDR2 YYNGEE. The CDR3 reads CASSVSGGLDEQFF. CDR3 in DNA: TGTGCCAGCAGCGTAAGCGGAGGACTCGATGAGCAGTTCTTC. Filled out from reference TRBV9 and TRBJ2-1, the complete variable domain reads DSGVTQTPKHLITATGQRVTLRCSPRSGDLSVYWYQQSLDQGLQFLIQYYNGEERAKGNILERFSAQQFPDLHSELNLSSLELGDSALYFCASSVSGGLDEQFFGPGTRLTVL.

Comment on this clone: This specimen includes other DNA sequences encoding the same CDR3. The chain recombines TRBV27 with TRBJ1-1, with 10 bases identical to TRBD1. Germline V gene data show CDR1 as MNHEY and CDR2 as SMNVEV (reference sequence). The ends lost 2 bases at V and 6 bases at J; junction bases unmatched: 0. This CDR3 is 13 amino acids long. CDR3 nucleotide sequence: TGTGCCAGCAGTTTAGGACAGGGGGCTGAAGCTTTCTTT. It specifies CASSLGQGAEAFF.

CDR3 bases: TGTGCCAGTAGCCTAATACCGGGACTGGATAACCTGGGGCAGTTCTTC. It codes for CASSLIPGLDNLGQFF. The V gene is TRBV19, the J gene TRBJ2-1; maybe TRBD2 (6 bases). V was cut by 6 bases and J by 12 bases, with 27 bases left in between. This CDR3 is built from 16 residues. In germline, CDR1 is LNHDA, CDR2 SQIVND (reference sequence). Full variable domain (remainder filled in from reference TRBV19 and TRBJ2-1): DGGITQSPKYLFRKEGQNVTLSCEQNLNHDAMYWYRQDPGQGLRLIYYSQIVNDFQKGDIAEGYSVSREKKESFPLTVTSAQKNPTAFYLCASSLIPGLDNLGQFFGPGTRLTVL.

This rearrangement joins TRBV18 to TRBJ1-5; tentatively, D is TRBD1 (6 bases). This CDR3 spans 17 amino acids. Germline V CDR1 and CDR2: KGHSH, LQKENI. Trimming stripped 2 bases from V and 7 bases from J, with 21 bases between. CDR3 sequence: CASSPTVDSWGFQPQHF. The CDR3 coding sequence is TGTGCCAGCTCACCAACTGTGGACAGTTGGGGGTTCCAGCCCCAGCATTTT.

For the CDR3, the DNA is TGTGCCAGCAGCTTAGTTCCTAGCGGGACCTACGAGCAGTACTTC. Amino acid sequence: CASSLVPSGTYEQYF. V and J are TRBV7-2 and TRBJ2-7, with 9 nucleotides matching TRBD2. CDR1 SGHTA and CDR2 FQGNSA come from the germline V gene. CDR3 length equals 15 residues. V was clipped by 1 base and J by 2 bases; unmatched bases: 3. Full variable domain (missing parts from reference TRBV7-2 and TRBJ2-7): GAGVSQSPSNKVTEKGKDVELRCDPISGHTALYWYRQSLGQGLEFLIYFQGNSAPDKSGLPSDRFSAERTGGSVSTLTIQRTQQEDSAVYLCASSLVPSGTYEQYFGPGTRLTVT.

To note about this clone: At the DNA level, this CDR3 is encoded by other sequences in the same sample as well. The rearrangement uses TRBV27 and TRBJ2-2; no firm D call. The CDR3 contains 12 residues. CDR1 and CDR2 from the germline V gene are MNHEY and SMNVEV (reference sequence). Trimming pared 3 bases from V and 4 bases from J, leaving 3 bases between. CDR3 DNA sequence: TGTGCCAGCAGTTTTAGCACCGGGGAGCTGTTTTTT. Translating gives CASSFSTGELFF.

The rearrangement uses TRBV6-6 and TRBJ2-7; 8 bases are shared with TRBD2. The V gene end was trimmed by 5 bases and the J gene end by 5 bases; junction bases not matched to a gene: 11. Germline CDR1 and CDR2: MNHNY and SVGAGI (reference sequence). The CDR3 is 15 amino acids. The CDR3 sequence is CASSPREGDDNEQYF. Written as DNA, the CDR3 is TGTGCCAGCAGTCCCCGGGAGGGGGACGACAACGAGCAGTACTTC.

The chain uses TRBV6-5 and TRBJ2-7; D is undetermined. CDR1 is MNHEY and CDR2 is SVGAGI in the germline V gene. V was shortened by 2 bases and J by 3 bases, with 11 bases between the two germline ends. This CDR3 spans 14 amino acids. The CDR3 nucleotides read TGTGCCAGCAGTTACGGCCGTGAAGTCTACGAGCAGTACTTC. It translates to CASSYGREVYEQYF.

The V gene is TRBV4-3, the J gene TRBJ2-3; weak D call: TRBD2 (5 bases). The V gene lost 0 bases and the J gene lost 6 bases, with 16 bases spanning the gap. Germline V gene data show CDR1 as LGHNA and CDR2 as YSLEER. The CDR3 has 16 residues. The CDR3 nucleotides are TGCGCCAGCAGCCAAGATTACCGGGAATTAACGGATACGCAGTATTTT. It specifies CASSQDYRELTDTQYF.

The CDR3 DNA follows: TGTGCAAGTCCCGCGGAGGACGGAGTACCCAGAGGGCAGTACTTC. Residues: CASPAEDGVPRGQYF. This rearrangement joins TRBV12-2 to TRBJ2-7; the table's D call, TRBD2, was not checked against the DNA. TRBV12-2 is recorded as a pseudogene. The CDR3 extends over 15 amino acids.

The chain combines TRBV27 with TRBJ1-1; TRBD1 is a possible D gene (5 bases). Deletions cut 5 bases from V and 3 bases from J, with 13 bases between. CDR3 length equals 14 residues. The V gene's germline CDR1 is MNHEY and CDR2 SMNVEV (reference sequence). In nucleotides, the CDR3 is TGTGCCAGCAGTACCAGGGTAGGGGACACTGAAGCTTTCTTT. Translation gives CASSTRVGDTEAFF.

DNA of the CDR3: TGTGCCAGCAGCTGGGGACTCTCCAATGAGCAGTTCTTC. This gives the protein CASSWGLSNEQFF. This rearrangement joins TRBV7-8 to TRBJ2-1; a possible D gene is TRBD2 (6 bases). The V gene's germline CDR1 is SGHVS and CDR2 FQNEAQ. The CDR3 loop spans 13 amino acids. The V end was cut by 4 bases, the J end by 6 bases, with 10 bases between.

V is TRBV6-1 and J is TRBJ1-2, with TRBD1 as a possible D gene (5 bases). This CDR3 contains 13 residues. Trimming left V 7 bases short and J 8 bases short, with 17 bases between. CDR1 MNHNS and CDR2 SASEGT come from the germline V gene. The CDR3 reads CASTRWGGKGYTF. The DNA for the CDR3 is TGTGCCAGCACTAGATGGGGGGGTAAAGGCTACACCTTC.

The chain uses TRBV14 and TRBJ1-1; TRBD1 is a possible D gene (5 bases). Germline V gene lookup returns CDR1 SGHDN and CDR2 FVKESK. Deletions cut 9 bases from V and 4 bases from J, with 12 bases between. The CDR3 runs to 12 residues. The CDR3 spells CASWGGATEAFF. The CDR3 nucleotides read TGTGCCAGTTGGGGTGGGGCCACTGAAGCTTTCTTT.

A note on this clone: Other DNA variants within this sample encode the same CDR3. V is TRBV5-1 and J is TRBJ2-7, with a possible D match to TRBD2 (7 bases). Trimming took 2 bases from V and 4 from J, leaving 16 bases between them. The CDR3 is made up of 15 amino acids. Per germline, CDR1 SGHRS and CDR2 YFSETQ. DNA for the CDR3: TGCGCCAGCAGCTTAAATGGCGGGGGCACATACGAGCAGTACTTC. Protein product: CASSLNGGGTYEQYF.

The chain links TRBV18 to TRBJ1-4; D unclear. The V gene lost 5 bases and the J gene lost 6 bases, with 10 bases spanning the gap. This CDR3 spans 13 amino acids. Per germline, CDR1 KGHSH and CDR2 LQKENI. The CDR3 DNA sequence: TGTGCCAGCTCAAGTTCGGGGTATGAAAAACTGTTTTTT. Protein product: CASSSSGYEKLFF.

This chain joins TRBV9 and TRBJ2-1; perhaps TRBD2 as D (6 bases). V lost 3 bases and J lost 8, with 24 bases in between. The CDR3 is 17 residues long. The germline V gene encodes CDR1 SGDLS and CDR2 YYNGEE. CDR3 region: CASSAIIRTKAFDEQFF. The CDR3 DNA reads TGTGCCAGCAGCGCCATTATCAGGACTAAGGCGTTCGATGAGCAGTTCTTC. Supplemented by reference TRBV9 and TRBJ2-1, the full variable domain reads DSGVTQTPKHLITATGQRVTLRCSPRSGDLSVYWYQQSLDQGLQFLIQYYNGEERAKGNILERFSAQQFPDLHSELNLSSLELGDSALYFCASSAIIRTKAFDEQFFGPGTRLTVL.

The count of this clone is one. The V call is TRBV10-3, the J call TRBJ2-1; TRBD2 matches 14 bases. Germline V CDR1 and CDR2: ENHRY, SYGVKD. The CDR3 contains 18 residues. Germline trimming cut 7 bases from V and 3 bases from J; bases unmatched to any gene: 11. CDR3 in DNA: TGTGCCATCACTTCGGGACTAGCGGGAGAGCTTCACTACAATGAGCAGTTCTTC. Its protein product is CAITSGLAGELHYNEQFF.

The rearrangement links TRBV7-6 to TRBJ2-1; possibly TRBD2 for D (6 bases). Germline-derived CDR1 and CDR2 are SGHVS and FNYEAQ. Trimming took 3 bases from V and 9 from J, leaving 30 bases between them. This CDR3 comprises 19 residues. The CDR3 DNA follows: TGTGCCAGCAGCTTGGCTCCCCGAACAGGAGGGGAAATAGAGGGTGAGCAGTTCTTC. Amino acid sequence: CASSLAPRTGGEIEGEQFF.

This clone was found once. This chain links TRBV10-2 with TRBJ2-7; TRBD1 aligns across 9 bases. V shed 3 bases, J shed 5 bases, and the junction held 2 bases outside the gene matches. The germline V gene has CDR1 WSHSY and CDR2 SAAADI. This CDR3 region has 13 residues. The CDR3 nucleotides read TGCGCCAGCAGTGAACAGGGGGCCAACGAGCAGTACTTC. Amino acid sequence: CASSEQGANEQYF.

This chain joins TRBV9 and TRBJ1-2, with D perhaps TRBD1 (5 bases). V lost 3 bases, J lost 2 bases, and 17 bases lay in between. This CDR3 comprises 16 residues. The germline V gene has CDR1 SGDLS and CDR2 YYNGEE. The CDR3 DNA follows: TGTGCCAGCAGCGCCTTGACCGGGGGTGGGAACTATGGCTACACCTTC. It is translated as CASSALTGGGNYGYTF.

The chain is built from TRBV2 and TRBJ2-7; D call uncertain. Trimming removed 4 bases at V and 4 bases at J, with 11 bases between. The CDR3 is made up of 13 amino acids. The germline gives CDR1 SNHLY, CDR2 FYNNEI. Written as DNA, the CDR3 is TGTGCCAGCAGTGGGCATTCACCTTACGAGCAGTACTTC. Protein: CASSGHSPYEQYF.

V gene TRBV7-6 combines with J gene TRBJ2-3; 7 bases line up with TRBD2. The V gene end was trimmed by 3 bases and the J gene end by 2 bases; junction bases not matched to a gene: 2. The CDR3 is 14 amino acids. The germline gives CDR1 SGHVS, CDR2 FNYEAQ. The DNA of the CDR3 is TGTGCCAGCAGCTTGGGACTAAACACAGATACGCAGTATTTT. This codes for CASSLGLNTDTQYF.